The sequence of this T cell receptor beta chain was determined in a study of early T cells in non-severe SARS-CoV-2 infection. Study as a whole: Sequencing was performed on bulk RNA from unsorted whole blood, leaving chains unpaired.

Individual cDNA molecules were tagged with unique molecular identifiers, the study reported. TCRdb reanalysed the 5' RACE reads using MiXCR and keeps one entry per CDR3 protein. The profile shows 74,000 or so distinct CDR3 sequences, 9.5% to 15% of them singletons. In the case of this clonotype: Its antigen remains unidentified.

Study results and caveats: VDJdb matching favored anti-spike CD8 responses, missing private and CD4 specificities.

V gave up 5 bases and J gave up 0 bases, with 20 bases separating them. Germline assignment: CDR1 MNHEY and CDR2 SMNVEV (reference sequence). The CDR3 totals 17 residues. Sequenced input: whole blood. J is TRBJ2-7 and V is TRBV27, with D possibly being TRBD1 or TRBD2 (6 bases each). The sequence came from an adult who was a healthcare worker with PCR-confirmed SARS-CoV-2 infection or an uninfected control (not recorded which). Written as DNA, the CDR3 is TGTGCCAGCAGTGCGCCGCGGGGACAAACAAACTCCTACGAGCAGTACTTC. It encodes CASSAPRGQTNSYEQYF.